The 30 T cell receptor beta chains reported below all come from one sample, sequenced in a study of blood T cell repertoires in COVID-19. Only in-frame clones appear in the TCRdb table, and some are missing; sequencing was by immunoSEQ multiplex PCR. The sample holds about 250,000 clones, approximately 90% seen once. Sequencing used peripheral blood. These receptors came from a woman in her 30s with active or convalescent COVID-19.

The chain's CDR3 is CASRGRDTDTQYF. The CDR3, as DNA: TGTGCCAGCAGGGGGCGAGACACAGATACGCAGTATTTT. J is TRBJ2-3 and V is TRBV6-5, with a tentative D call TRBD1 (5 bases). Germline V gives CDR1 MNHEY, CDR2 SVGAGI. The CDR3 spans 13 residues. The V end was cut by 6 bases, the J end by 2 bases, with 9 bases between.

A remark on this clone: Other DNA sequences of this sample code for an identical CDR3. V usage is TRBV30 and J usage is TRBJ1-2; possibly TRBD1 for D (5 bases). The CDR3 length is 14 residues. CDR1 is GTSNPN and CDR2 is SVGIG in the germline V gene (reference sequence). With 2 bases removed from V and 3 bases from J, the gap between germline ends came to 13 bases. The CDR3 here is CAWSSRQGDYGYTF. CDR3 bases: TGTGCCTGGAGTTCCCGGCAGGGTGACTATGGCTACACCTTC.

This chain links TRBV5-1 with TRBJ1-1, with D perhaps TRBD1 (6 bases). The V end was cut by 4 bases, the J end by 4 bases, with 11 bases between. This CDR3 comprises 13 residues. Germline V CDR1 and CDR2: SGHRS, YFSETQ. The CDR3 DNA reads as TGCGCCAGCAGCCCTACAGGGTTCACTGAAGCTTTCTTT. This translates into CASSPTGFTEAFF.

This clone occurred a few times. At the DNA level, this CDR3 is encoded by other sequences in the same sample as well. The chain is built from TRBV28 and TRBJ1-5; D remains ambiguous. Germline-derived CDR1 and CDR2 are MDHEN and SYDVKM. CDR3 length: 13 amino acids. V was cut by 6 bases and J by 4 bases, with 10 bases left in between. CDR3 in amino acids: CASRAGLNQPQHF. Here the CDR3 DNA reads TGTGCCAGCAGGGCAGGCCTAAATCAGCCCCAGCATTTT.

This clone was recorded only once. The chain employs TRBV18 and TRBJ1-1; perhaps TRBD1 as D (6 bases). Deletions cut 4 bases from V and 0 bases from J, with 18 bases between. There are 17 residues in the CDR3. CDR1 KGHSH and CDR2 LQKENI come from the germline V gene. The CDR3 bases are TGTGCCAGCTCACAACAGGGTGGTCTTACCTTGAACACTGAAGCTTTCTTT. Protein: CASSQQGGLTLNTEAFF.

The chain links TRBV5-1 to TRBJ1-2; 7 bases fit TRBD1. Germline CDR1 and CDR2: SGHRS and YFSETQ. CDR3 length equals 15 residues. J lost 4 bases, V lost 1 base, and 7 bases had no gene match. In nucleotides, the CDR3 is TGCGCCAGCAGCTTGAGACAGGGAGGTCTCTATGGCTACACCTTC. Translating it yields CASSLRQGGLYGYTF.

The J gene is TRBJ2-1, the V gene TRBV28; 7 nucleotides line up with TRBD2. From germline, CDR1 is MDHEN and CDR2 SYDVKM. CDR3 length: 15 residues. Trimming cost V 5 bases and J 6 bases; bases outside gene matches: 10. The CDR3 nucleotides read TGTGCCAGCAGTCCAAGCGGGACGGTCCCCAATGAGCAGTTCTTC. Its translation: CASSPSGTVPNEQFF.

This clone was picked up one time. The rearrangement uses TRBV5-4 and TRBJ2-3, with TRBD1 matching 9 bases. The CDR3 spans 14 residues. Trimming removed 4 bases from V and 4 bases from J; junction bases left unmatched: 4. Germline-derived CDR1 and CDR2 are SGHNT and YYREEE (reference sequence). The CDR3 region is CASSLRQGADTQYF. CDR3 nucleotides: TGTGCCAGCAGCCTTCGACAGGGGGCAGATACGCAGTATTTT.

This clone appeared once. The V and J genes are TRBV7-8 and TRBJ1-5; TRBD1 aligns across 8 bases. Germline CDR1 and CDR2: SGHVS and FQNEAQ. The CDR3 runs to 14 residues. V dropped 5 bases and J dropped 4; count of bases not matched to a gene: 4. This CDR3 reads CASSIRGPNQPQHF. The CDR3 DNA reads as TGTGCCAGCAGCATCAGGGGGCCGAATCAGCCCCAGCATTTT.

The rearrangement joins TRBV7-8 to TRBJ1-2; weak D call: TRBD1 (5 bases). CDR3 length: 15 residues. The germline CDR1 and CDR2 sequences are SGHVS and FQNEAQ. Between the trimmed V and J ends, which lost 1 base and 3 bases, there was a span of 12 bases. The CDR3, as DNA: TGTGCCAGCAGCTTAGGACTGGGCAGGGACTATGGCTACACCTTC. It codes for CASSLGLGRDYGYTF.

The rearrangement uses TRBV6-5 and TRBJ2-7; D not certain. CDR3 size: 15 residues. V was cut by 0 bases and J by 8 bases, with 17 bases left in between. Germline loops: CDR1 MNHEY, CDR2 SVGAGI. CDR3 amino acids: CASSYSALSPFQQYF. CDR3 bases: TGTGCCAGCAGTTACTCTGCGCTATCCCCTTTTCAGCAGTACTTC.

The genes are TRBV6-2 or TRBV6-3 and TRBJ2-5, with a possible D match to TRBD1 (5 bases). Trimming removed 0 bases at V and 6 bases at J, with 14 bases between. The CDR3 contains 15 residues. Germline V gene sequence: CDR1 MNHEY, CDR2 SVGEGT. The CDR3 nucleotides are TGTGCCAGCAGTTACTCGGTTGGGGCCGCAAAGACCCAGTACTTC. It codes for CASSYSVGAAKTQYF.

CDR3 nucleotides: TGCAGCGTTAACAGGGGAACCAGGGGAGCTAACTATGGCTACACCTTC. Translated, it gives CSVNRGTRGANYGYTF. This chain joins TRBV29-1 and TRBJ1-2; 7 bases agree with TRBD1. From germline, CDR1 is SQVTM and CDR2 ANQGSEA. This CDR3 region has 16 residues. Trimming cost V 5 bases and J 0 bases; bases outside gene matches: 12.

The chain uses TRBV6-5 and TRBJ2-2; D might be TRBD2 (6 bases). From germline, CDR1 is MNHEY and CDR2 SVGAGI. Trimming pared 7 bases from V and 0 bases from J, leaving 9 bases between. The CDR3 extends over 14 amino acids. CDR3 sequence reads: CASMWGANTGELFF. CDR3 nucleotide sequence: TGTGCCAGCATGTGGGGGGCGAACACCGGGGAGCTGTTTTTT.

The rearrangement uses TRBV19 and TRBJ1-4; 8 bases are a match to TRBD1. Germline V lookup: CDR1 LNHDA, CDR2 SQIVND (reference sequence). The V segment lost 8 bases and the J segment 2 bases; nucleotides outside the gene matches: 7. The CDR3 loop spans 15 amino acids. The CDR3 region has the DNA TGTGCCAGTCAACCTCGACAGGGGACTAATGAAAAACTGTTTTTT. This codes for CASQPRQGTNEKLFF.

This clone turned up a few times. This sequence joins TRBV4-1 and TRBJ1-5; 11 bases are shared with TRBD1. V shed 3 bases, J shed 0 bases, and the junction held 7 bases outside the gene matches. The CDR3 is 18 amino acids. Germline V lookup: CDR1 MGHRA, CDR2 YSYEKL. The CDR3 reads CASSHRDRGDLSNQPQHF. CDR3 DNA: TGCGCCAGCAGCCATCGGGACAGGGGGGACCTTAGCAATCAGCCCCAGCATTTT.

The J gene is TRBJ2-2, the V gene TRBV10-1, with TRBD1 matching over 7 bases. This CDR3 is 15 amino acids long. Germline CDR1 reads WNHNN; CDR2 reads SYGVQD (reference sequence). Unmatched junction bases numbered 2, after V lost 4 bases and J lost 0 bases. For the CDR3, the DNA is TGCGCCAGCAGTGCCGGGACAGCGAACACCGGGGAGCTGTTTTTT. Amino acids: CASSAGTANTGELFF.

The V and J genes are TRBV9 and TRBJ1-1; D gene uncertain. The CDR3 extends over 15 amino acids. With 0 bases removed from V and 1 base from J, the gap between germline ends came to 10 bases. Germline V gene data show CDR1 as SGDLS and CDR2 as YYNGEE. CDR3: CASSVGPAGNTEAFF. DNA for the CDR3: TGTGCCAGCAGCGTAGGGCCAGCGGGGAACACTGAAGCTTTCTTT.

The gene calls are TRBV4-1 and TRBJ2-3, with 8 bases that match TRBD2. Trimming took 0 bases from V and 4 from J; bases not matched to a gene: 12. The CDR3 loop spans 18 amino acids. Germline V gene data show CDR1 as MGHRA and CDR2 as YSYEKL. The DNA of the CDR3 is TGCGCCAGCAGCCAAGATTTTGGCGGGGGGCGGGGGTCAGATACGCAGTATTTT. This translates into CASSQDFGGGRGSDTQYF.

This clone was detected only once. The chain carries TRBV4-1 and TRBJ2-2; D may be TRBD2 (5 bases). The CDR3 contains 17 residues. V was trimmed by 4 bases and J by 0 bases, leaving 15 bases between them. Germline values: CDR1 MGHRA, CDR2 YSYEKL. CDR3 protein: CASSPGLSAPNTGELFF. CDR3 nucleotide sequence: TGCGCCAGCAGCCCCGGACTTAGCGCCCCGAACACCGGGGAGCTGTTTTTT.

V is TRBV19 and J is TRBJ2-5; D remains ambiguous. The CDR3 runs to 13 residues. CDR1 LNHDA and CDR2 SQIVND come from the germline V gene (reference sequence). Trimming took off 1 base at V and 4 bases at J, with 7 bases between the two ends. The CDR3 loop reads CASSIGSLETQYF. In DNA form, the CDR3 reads TGTGCCAGTAGTATAGGTAGCCTAGAGACCCAGTACTTC.

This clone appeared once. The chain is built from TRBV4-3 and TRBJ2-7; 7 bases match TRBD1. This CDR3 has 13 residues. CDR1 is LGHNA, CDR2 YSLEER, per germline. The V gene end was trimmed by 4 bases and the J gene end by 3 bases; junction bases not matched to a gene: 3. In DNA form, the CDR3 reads TGCGCCAGCAGCCGGGGGACAGACTACGAGCAGTACTTC. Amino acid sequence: CASSRGTDYEQYF.

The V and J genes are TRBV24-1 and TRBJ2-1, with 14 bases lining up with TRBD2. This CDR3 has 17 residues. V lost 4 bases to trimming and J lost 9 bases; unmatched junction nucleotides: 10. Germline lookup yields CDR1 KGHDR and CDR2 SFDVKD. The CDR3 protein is CATSDRTSGGQQGEQFF. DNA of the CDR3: TGTGCCACCAGTGACCGGACTAGCGGGGGGCAACAAGGTGAGCAGTTCTTC.

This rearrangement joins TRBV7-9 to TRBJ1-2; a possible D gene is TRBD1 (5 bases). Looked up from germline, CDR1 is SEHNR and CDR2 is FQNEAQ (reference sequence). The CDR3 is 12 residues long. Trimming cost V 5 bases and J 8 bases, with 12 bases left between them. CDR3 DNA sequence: TGTGCCAGCAGCCAGGCAGGGTTGGGCTACACCTTC. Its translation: CASSQAGLGYTF.

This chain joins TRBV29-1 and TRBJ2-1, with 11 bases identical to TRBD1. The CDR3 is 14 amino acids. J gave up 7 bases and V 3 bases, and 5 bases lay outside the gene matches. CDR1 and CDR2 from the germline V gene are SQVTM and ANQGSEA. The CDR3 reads CSVDRGQGANEQFF. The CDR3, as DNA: TGCAGCGTTGATAGAGGACAGGGGGCGAATGAGCAGTTCTTC.

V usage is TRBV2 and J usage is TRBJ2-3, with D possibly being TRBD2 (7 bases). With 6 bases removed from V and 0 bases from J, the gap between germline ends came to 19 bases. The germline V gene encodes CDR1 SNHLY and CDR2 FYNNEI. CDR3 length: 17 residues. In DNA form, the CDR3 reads TGTGCCAGCAGACGGGACACCGGGGGGATAAGCACAGATACGCAGTATTTT. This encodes CASRRDTGGISTDTQYF.

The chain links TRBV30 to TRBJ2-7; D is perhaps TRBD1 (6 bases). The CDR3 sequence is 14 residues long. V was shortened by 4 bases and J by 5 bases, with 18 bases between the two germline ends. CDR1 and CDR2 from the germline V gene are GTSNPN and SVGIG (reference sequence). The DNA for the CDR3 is TGTGCCTGGACCGGCGGGCAGGGGAATAACGAGCAGTACTTC. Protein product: CAWTGGQGNNEQYF.

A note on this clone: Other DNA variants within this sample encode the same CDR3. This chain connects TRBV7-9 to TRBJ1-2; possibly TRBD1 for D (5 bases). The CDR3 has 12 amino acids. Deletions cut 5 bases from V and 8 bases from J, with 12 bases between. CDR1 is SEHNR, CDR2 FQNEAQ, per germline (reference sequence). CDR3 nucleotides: TGTGCCAGCAGCCCGGGACGGGAGGGCTACACCTTC. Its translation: CASSPGREGYTF.

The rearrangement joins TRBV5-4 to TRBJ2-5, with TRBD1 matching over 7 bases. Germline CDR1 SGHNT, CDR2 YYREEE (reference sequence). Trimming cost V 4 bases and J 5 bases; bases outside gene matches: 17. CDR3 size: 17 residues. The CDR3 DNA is TGTGCCAGCAGCCCCCCCATACAAGGGGGCTTTGGGGAGACCCAGTACTTC. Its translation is CASSPPIQGGFGETQYF.

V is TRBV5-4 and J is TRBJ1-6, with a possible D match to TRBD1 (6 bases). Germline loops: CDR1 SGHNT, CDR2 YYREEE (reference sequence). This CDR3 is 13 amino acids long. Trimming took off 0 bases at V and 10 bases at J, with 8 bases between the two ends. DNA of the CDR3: TGTGCCAGCAGCTTGGACAGGGAATCACCCCTCCACTTT. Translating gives CASSLDRESPLHF.